This T cell receptor (beta chain) was recorded in a study of blood T cell repertoires in COVID-19. As for the study in general: The origin of the acute and convalescent COVID-19 samples was the United States, Italy and Spain.

Measured with immunoSEQ multiplex PCR; TCRdb has only the in-frame clones, and not every one. The table lists approximately 400,000 clones, around 89% of them singletons. This clonotype was obtained from a woman aged 45-60 years with COVID-19, enrolled during active disease. Sample: peripheral blood.

The CDR3 sequence: CASSDKTGMNTEAFF. The CDR3 nucleotides read TGTGCCAGCAGTGATAAGACAGGGATGAACACTGAAGCTTTCTTT. This chain connects TRBV6-1 to TRBJ1-1, with 7 bases identical to TRBD1. Germline V lookup: CDR1 MNHNS, CDR2 SASEGT. Trimming at V came to 3 bases and at J to 0 bases, leaving 4 bases not matched to a gene. CDR3 size: 15 residues.